These 5 T cell receptor beta chains came from one sample sequenced in a study of blood T cell repertoires in COVID-19. Measured with immunoSEQ multiplex PCR; TCRdb has only the in-frame clones, and not every one. Here the sample spans about 180,000 clones, approximately 78% being singletons. The material sequenced was peripheral blood. Receptors were obtained from an elderly woman with COVID-19, enrolled during active disease.

The CDR3 DNA reads TGTGCCAGCAGCTTGGCTCAGGGGAAAGGCGGGGAGCTGTTTTTT. This gives the protein CASSLAQGKGGELFF. The rearrangement links TRBV5-4 to TRBJ2-2; weak D call: TRBD1 (6 bases). V lost 0 bases, J lost 7 bases, and 13 bases lay in between. The CDR3 covers 15 residues. CDR1 is SGHNT, CDR2 YYREEE, per germline (reference sequence).

The J gene is TRBJ2-3, the V gene TRBV9; TRBD2 aligns across 9 bases. After removal of 1 base from V and 0 bases from J, the junction contained 6 bases not matched to a gene. This CDR3 is 17 amino acids long. CDR1 and CDR2 (germline): SGDLS, YYNGEE. The CDR3 sequence is CASSVPSGASSTDTQYF. The CDR3, as DNA: TGTGCCAGCAGCGTACCTAGCGGGGCCTCTAGCACAGATACGCAGTATTTT. Full variable domain (rest looked up from reference TRBV9 and TRBJ2-3): DSGVTQTPKHLITATGQRVTLRCSPRSGDLSVYWYQQSLDQGLQFLIQYYNGEERAKGNILERFSAQQFPDLHSELNLSSLELGDSALYFCASSVPSGASSTDTQYFGPGTRLTVL.

The V gene is TRBV6-5, the J gene TRBJ2-1; possible D gene TRBD1, 5 bases. This CDR3 is built from 13 residues. The V gene's germline CDR1 is MNHEY and CDR2 SVGAGI. V lost 6 bases to trimming and J lost 4 bases, with 10 bases between them. The CDR3 coding sequence is TGTGCCAGCAGCCGTAGGGGTTACAATGAGCAGTTCTTC. It yields the protein CASSRRGYNEQFF.

The genes are TRBV27 and TRBJ2-3, with TRBD2 matching 8 bases. V was pared by 0 bases and J by 6 bases, with 5 bases of the junction left unmatched. CDR1 and CDR2 from the germline V gene are MNHEY and SMNVEV (reference sequence). This CDR3 contains 15 residues. The CDR3 here is CASSLSIAGKDTQYF. The CDR3 DNA reads TGTGCCAGCAGTTTATCGATAGCGGGGAAGGATACGCAGTATTTT.

The rearrangement joins TRBV27 to TRBJ2-2; tentatively, D is TRBD1 (6 bases). Germline values: CDR1 MNHEY, CDR2 SMNVEV (reference sequence). CDR3 length: 15 amino acids. V dropped 3 bases and J dropped 2 bases, with 10 bases sitting between them. The CDR3 DNA follows: TGTGCCAGCAGTTTCGACAGGTCTAACACCGGGGAGCTGTTTTTT. This codes for CASSFDRSNTGELFF.